Following are 16 T cell receptor beta chains from one sample sequenced in a study of human T cells and chemical hapten exposure. Using its own MiXCR run on the RACE reads, TCRdb lists one record per CDR3 protein. Here the sample spans 30,000 to 40,000 distinct CDR3 sequences, 6% to 7% being singletons. Time point noted: patch test 1, 2 weeks after DPC sensitization. The treatment was: therapeutic diphenylcyclopropenone sensitization with weekly scalp DPC. Researchers extracted total RNA from unfractionated whole blood. Material: whole blood, obtained in connection with sensitization to the hapten diphenylcyclopropenone (DPC). The receptors were gathered from a woman between 25 and 40 years old with alopecia areata. Some clones in this sample may be carry-over from other donors' samples.

V gene TRBV28 combines with J gene TRBJ1-5; the D gene is possibly TRBD1 (5 bases). The germline V and J ends were trimmed by 4 bases and 8 bases, with 9 bases remaining between them. CDR1 is MDHEN and CDR2 is SYDVKM in the germline V gene. CDR3 length: 12 residues. The CDR3 region is CASSSRGKPQHF. CDR3 bases: TGTGCCAGCAGTTCAAGGGGTAAGCCCCAGCATTTT.

This clonotype was detected many times. The chain uses TRBV2 and TRBJ1-5; possible D gene TRBD1, 5 bases. With 7 bases removed from V and 0 bases from J, the gap between germline ends came to 13 bases. This CDR3 spans 15 amino acids. Germline lookup yields CDR1 SNHLY and CDR2 FYNNEI. For the CDR3, the DNA is TGTGCCAGCAAAGACAGATTAACTAGCAATCAGCCCCAGCATTTT. It specifies CASKDRLTSNQPQHF.

J is TRBJ2-3 and V is TRBV12-3 or TRBV12-4; D is tentatively TRBD1 or TRBD2 (6 bases each). The CDR3 contains 15 residues. V was clipped by 7 bases and J by 4 bases, with 18 bases between them. As DNA, the CDR3 is TGTGCCAGCAAGGAAAAATTGGGGGGCGCAGATACGCAGTATTTT. Translation gives CASKEKLGGADTQYF.

In this sample, this clonotype turned up a few times. The chain has TRBV7-2 and TRBJ2-5; weak D call: TRBD1 (5 bases). From germline, CDR1 is SGHTA and CDR2 FQGNSA. This CDR3 region has 14 residues. V lost 0 bases and J lost 5, with 10 bases in between. The DNA for the CDR3 is TGTGCCAGCAGCTTAGCAGGGGTCGGGGAGACCCAGTACTTC. Encoded protein: CASSLAGVGETQYF.

This clonotype was detected a few times. The CDR3 spells CASSRASLPDTQYF. CDR3 bases: TGTGCCAGCAGTCGGGCTAGCCTCCCAGATACGCAGTATTTT. This chain joins TRBV28 and TRBJ2-3; the D gene is possibly TRBD2 (5 bases). The CDR3 is made up of 14 amino acids. V was trimmed by 5 bases and J by 4 bases, leaving 13 bases between them. CDR1 and CDR2 from the germline V gene are MDHEN and SYDVKM.

This clonotype has more than one count but fewer than ten. V usage is TRBV20-1 and J usage is TRBJ2-1; TRBD2 aligns across 9 bases. This CDR3 has 18 residues. J lost 9 bases, V lost 1 base, and 19 bases had no gene match. CDR1 DFQATT and CDR2 SNEGSKA come from the germline V gene (reference sequence). The CDR3: CSARGAAGGTIWSGEQFF. CDR3 bases: TGCAGTGCTAGAGGGGCAGCGGGGGGAACTATTTGGTCGGGTGAGCAGTTCTTC.

As regards this clonotype: Just one base apart from a much larger clone, this may be a read error. The gene calls are TRBV12-3 or TRBV12-4 and TRBJ2-7; 9 bases line up with TRBD2. With 4 bases clipped from V and 2 bases from J, the junction kept 3 bases outside the gene matches. The CDR3 sequence is 14 residues long. CDR3 DNA: TGTGCCAGCAGTTCGCTAGCGGGAACCTACGAGCAGTACTTC. As protein: CASSSLAGTYEQYF.

This clonotype has a count of ten or more. The V call is TRBV11-2, the J call TRBJ2-4; D may be TRBD1 or TRBD2 (6 bases each). The V end was cut by 1 base, the J end by 3 bases, with 16 bases between. This CDR3 is 17 amino acids long. Looked up from germline, CDR1 is SGHAT and CDR2 is FQNNGV. CDR3 sequence (DNA): TGTGCCAGCAGCTTAGGAGGAGGGGGGCCCCTCAAAAACATTCAGTACTTC. This encodes CASSLGGGGPLKNIQYF.

CDR3 nucleotide sequence: TGTGCCAGCAGGACTGGGACATATAACACCGGGGAGCTGTTTTTT. This sequence encodes CASRTGTYNTGELFF. The chain carries TRBV7-8 and TRBJ2-2, with D possibly TRBD1 on 6 matching bases. Per germline, CDR1 SGHVS and CDR2 FQNEAQ. The germline V and J ends were trimmed by 6 bases and 2 bases, with 13 bases remaining between them. This CDR3 comprises 15 residues.

This clonotype was picked up a small number of times. The rearrangement uses TRBV27 and TRBJ2-3; the D gene is possibly TRBD2 (6 bases). The germline V gene encodes CDR1 MNHEY and CDR2 SMNVEV (reference sequence). The V end lost 5 bases, the J end lost 2 bases, and 11 bases lay between the germline ends. The length of the CDR3 is 14 residues. The CDR3 reads CASSRLGPTDTQYF. The CDR3 bases are TGTGCCAGCAGTCGACTAGGCCCCACAGATACGCAGTATTTT.

In this sample, this clonotype turned up a few times. The rearrangement uses TRBV3-1 and TRBJ1-1; D gene unclear. Germline V lookup: CDR1 LGHDT, CDR2 YNNKEL (reference sequence). Trimming took off 5 bases at V and 5 bases at J, with 9 bases between the two ends. The length of the CDR3 is 12 residues. The CDR3, as DNA: TGTGCCAGCAGCTTCTTCCGGACTGAAGCTTTCTTT. It yields the protein CASSFFRTEAFF.

Comments on this clonotype: This may be a read error: a much more frequent sequence differs by one nucleotide. The J gene is TRBJ1-5, the V gene TRBV12-3 or TRBV12-4; D is ambiguous. Between the trimmed V and J ends, which lost 5 bases and 1 base, there was a span of 12 bases. The CDR3 length is 15 residues. In nucleotides, the CDR3 is TGTGCCAGCAGTCCCCATGGGTCAAGCAATCAGCCCCAGCATTTT. This translates into CASSPHGSSNQPQHF.

This clonotype has more than one count but fewer than ten. The V gene is TRBV20-1, the J gene TRBJ1-1; D perhaps matches TRBD1 (5 bases). V dropped 0 bases and J dropped 6 bases, with 14 bases sitting between them. Germline loops: CDR1 DFQATT, CDR2 SNEGSKA (reference sequence). The CDR3 contains 14 residues. The CDR3 bases are TGCAGTGCTAGAGATAAGGGGCAAGGGGCTGAAGCTTTCTTT. It encodes CSARDKGQGAEAFF.

The table lists this clonotype with many counts. The rearrangement links TRBV7-2 to TRBJ2-3; 8 bases fit TRBD2. Unmatched junction bases numbered 10, after V lost 5 bases and J lost 0 bases. Germline V CDR1 and CDR2: SGHTA, FQGNSA. This CDR3 contains 17 residues. The CDR3 region is CASSRGGGRLSTDTQYF. The CDR3 region has the DNA TGTGCCAGCAGCAGGGGCGGGGGGCGACTAAGCACAGATACGCAGTATTTT.

This clonotype was detected only a few times. The rearrangement uses TRBV5-1 and TRBJ1-2, with D hard to call. The V end was cut by 4 bases, the J end by 4 bases, with 14 bases between. Germline CDR1 and CDR2: SGHRS and YFSETQ. The CDR3 is 14 residues long. CDR3 in amino acids: CASSPPAGIYGYTF. CDR3 DNA sequence: TGCGCCAGCAGCCCCCCAGCAGGAATCTATGGCTACACCTTC.

This clonotype was detected a few times. The chain recombines TRBV7-8 with TRBJ1-1, with TRBD1 as a possible D gene (5 bases). V was pared by 5 bases and J by 8 bases, with 21 bases between. Germline CDR1 and CDR2: SGHVS and FQNEAQ. The CDR3 sequence is 15 residues long. CDR3 DNA: TGTGCCAGCAGCCCCGTGCGGGGGTGGACCACGGAAGCTTTCTTT. This gives the protein CASSPVRGWTTEAFF.